The 32 T cell receptor beta chains below all came from one sample that was sequenced in a study of T-cell memory formation after mild COVID-19. One entry per CDR3 protein results from TCRdb running MiXCR on the 5' RACE reads. The sample carries 300,000 to 350,000 distinct CDR3 sequences, roughly an eighth recorded once. The sequenced material came from PBMCs or a T cell subset sorted from them (not recorded which). Receptors were obtained from a man younger than 35 who had mild COVID-19 (a few samples of this study predate the infection). Cell type and time point are not known.

This clonotype has at least ten counts. The rearrangement uses TRBV20-1 and TRBJ2-1; D uncertain. Between the trimmed V and J ends, which lost 5 bases and 4 bases, there was a span of 6 bases. The CDR3 loop spans 11 amino acids. Per the germline V gene, CDR1 is DFQATT and CDR2 is SNEGSKA (reference sequence). This chain's CDR3 is CSADPYNEQFF. In nucleotides, the CDR3 is TGCAGTGCTGATCCGTACAATGAGCAGTTCTTC.

V is TRBV18 and J is TRBJ1-1, with D possibly matching TRBD1 (5 bases). V lost 8 bases, J lost 1 base, and 17 bases lay in between. Germline loops: CDR1 KGHSH, CDR2 LQKENI. This CDR3 comprises 15 residues. The CDR3 DNA follows: TGTGCCAGCGGCCTTAGTGGGGGTCGGAACACTGAAGCTTTCTTT. This gives the protein CASGLSGGRNTEAFF.

This clonotype was recorded at least ten times. The gene calls are TRBV6-5 and TRBJ2-4; no reliable D call. This CDR3 contains 13 residues. Per the germline V gene, CDR1 is MNHEY and CDR2 is SVGAGI. Trimming took 5 bases from V and 3 from J, leaving 8 bases between them. CDR3 sequence reads: CASSLSGKNIQYF. CDR3 DNA: TGTGCCAGCAGTCTGAGTGGCAAAAACATTCAGTACTTC.

There are many counts of this clonotype. The chain has TRBV5-1 and TRBJ2-5; D uncertain. V was shortened by 4 bases and J by 0 bases, with 4 bases between the two germline ends. CDR3 length equals 12 residues. The germline V gene encodes CDR1 SGHRS and CDR2 YFSETQ. The CDR3 is CASSLNQETQYF. In nucleotides, the CDR3 is TGCGCCAGCAGCCTCAACCAAGAGACCCAGTACTTC.

The J gene is TRBJ1-2, the V gene TRBV6-6; 7 positions agree with TRBD1. Trimming took 5 bases from V and 2 from J; bases not matched to a gene: 8. There are 15 residues in the CDR3. Germline assignment: CDR1 MNHNY and CDR2 SVGAGI (reference sequence). For the CDR3, the DNA is TGTGCCAGCAGTGCAGGGGGACGGCCCAACTATGGCTACACCTTC. Translated, it gives CASSAGGRPNYGYTF.

The chain employs TRBV7-2 and TRBJ1-2; D unresolved. CDR3 length: 13 amino acids. Germline lookup yields CDR1 SGHTA and CDR2 FQGNSA. The V and J ends lost 0 bases and 2 bases respectively, with 4 bases between them. The CDR3 here is CASSLAQNYGYTF. CDR3 coding DNA: TGTGCCAGCAGCTTAGCCCAAAACTATGGCTACACCTTC.

A few counts support this clonotype. The chain employs TRBV24-1 and TRBJ2-1; TRBD2 aligns across 7 bases. This CDR3 spans 15 amino acids. Germline-derived CDR1 and CDR2 are KGHDR and SFDVKD. Trimming cost V 2 bases and J 5 bases; bases outside gene matches: 5. The chain's CDR3 is CATSDWSSGHNEQFF. The DNA for the CDR3 is TGTGCCACCAGTGATTGGTCTAGCGGACACAATGAGCAGTTCTTC.

V gene TRBV29-1 combines with J gene TRBJ1-1; D is unclear. The CDR3 runs 12 residues. Germline V gene data show CDR1 as SQVTM and CDR2 as ANQGSEA. Trimming pared 7 bases from V and 4 bases from J, leaving 13 bases between. The CDR3 coding sequence is TGCAGCGGTGGACTGGTGGGCACTGAAGCTTTCTTT. Its protein product is CSGGLVGTEAFF.

This clonotype was observed a few times. This rearrangement joins TRBV4-2 to TRBJ1-4; the D is unclear. CDR1 LGHNA and CDR2 YNFKEQ come from the germline V gene. Trimming cost V 0 bases and J 4 bases, with 12 bases left between them. The CDR3 is made up of 16 amino acids. The CDR3 protein is CASSQDWHSNNEKLFF. CDR3 DNA sequence: TGTGCCAGCAGCCAAGACTGGCACAGTAATAATGAAAAACTGTTTTTT.

This clonotype was seen many times. The rearrangement joins TRBV4-3 to TRBJ2-3; D might be TRBD1 (6 bases). The germline V gene encodes CDR1 LGHNA and CDR2 YSLEER. Deletions cut 4 bases from V and 0 bases from J, with 8 bases between. This CDR3 contains 14 residues. The chain's CDR3 is CASSPTGSTDTQYF. DNA of the CDR3: TGCGCCAGCAGCCCCACAGGGAGCACAGATACGCAGTATTTT.

This clonotype was seen a few times. The gene calls are TRBV20-1 and TRBJ2-1, with 9 bases fitting TRBD1. This CDR3 spans 14 amino acids. Per the germline V gene, CDR1 is DFQATT and CDR2 is SNEGSKA (reference sequence). Trimming removed 6 bases from V and 10 bases from J; junction bases left unmatched: 13. Written as DNA, the CDR3 is TGCAGTGCAATATTCGGACAGGGGTTCGGCGAGCAGTTCTTC. It is translated as CSAIFGQGFGEQFF.

The V and J genes are TRBV4-1 and TRBJ1-5; possible D gene TRBD1, 5 bases. Trimming removed 0 bases from V and 6 bases from J, with 15 bases in between. CDR1 MGHRA and CDR2 YSYEKL come from the germline V gene. The CDR3 totals 16 residues. As DNA, the CDR3 is TGCGCCAGCAGCCAAGACAGGGATGAGAGGGGTCAGCCCCAGCATTTT. This codes for CASSQDRDERGQPQHF.

In its sample, this clonotype was seen a few times. The CDR3 sequence is CASDGRTGGAEDTQYF. The CDR3 region has the DNA TGTGCCAGCGATGGGCGGACAGGGGGCGCCGAGGATACGCAGTATTTT. The rearrangement uses TRBV6-2 or TRBV6-3 and TRBJ2-3; the match to TRBD1 covers 11 bases. Germline CDR1 reads MNHEY; CDR2 reads SVGEGT. V dropped 8 bases and J dropped 6; count of bases not matched to a gene: 13. CDR3 length: 16 amino acids.

The V gene is TRBV4-1, the J gene TRBJ2-6; maybe TRBD1 (6 bases). With 4 bases removed from V and 5 bases from J, the gap between germline ends came to 9 bases. The CDR3 has 14 residues. Germline V gene data show CDR1 as MGHRA and CDR2 as YSYEKL. The CDR3 DNA reads TGCGCCAGCAGCCCACAGGGTTGGGCCAACGTCCTGACTTTC. Its protein is CASSPQGWANVLTF.

As concerns this clonotype: This may stem from a read error, because a much larger clone lies one nucleotide away. The chain links TRBV5-1 to TRBJ2-7; D possibly matches TRBD1 or TRBD2 (6 bases each). This CDR3 is 15 amino acids long. CDR1 is SGHRS and CDR2 is YFSETQ in the germline V gene. Trimming took 0 bases from V and 8 from J, leaving 18 bases between them. CDR3 sequence reads: CASSLAGATTTKQYV. The CDR3 DNA follows: TGCGCCAGCAGCTTGGCGGGGGCTACCACTACGAAGCAGTACGTC.

The chain carries TRBV2 and TRBJ2-2, with D possibly TRBD1 on 6 matching bases. V lost 7 bases to trimming and J lost 6 bases, with 12 bases between them. This CDR3 comprises 13 residues. Germline V gives CDR1 SNHLY, CDR2 FYNNEI. The CDR3 bases are TGTGCCAGCACCACAGGGACCGCCGGGGAGCTGTTTTTT. Protein sequence: CASTTGTAGELFF.

V usage is TRBV20-1 and J usage is TRBJ1-5; 7 bases line up with TRBD1. This CDR3 region has 16 residues. Per germline, CDR1 DFQATT and CDR2 SNEGSKA (reference sequence). The V gene end was trimmed by 0 bases and the J gene end by 5 bases; junction bases not matched to a gene: 10. CDR3 DNA sequence: TGCAGTGCTAGAGATTCAACACAGGGGAGAGATCAGCCCCAGCATTTT. Translating gives CSARDSTQGRDQPQHF.

This clonotype was counted a few times. The chain links TRBV4-1 to TRBJ2-7; D not resolved. The CDR3 runs to 13 residues. V dropped 3 bases and J dropped 4 bases, with 10 bases sitting between them. CDR1 is MGHRA, CDR2 YSYEKL, per germline. The CDR3 region has the DNA TGCGCCAGCAGCCAGGCTTTAGGGTACGAGCAGTACGTC. It yields the protein CASSQALGYEQYV.

This clonotype was seen only a few times. The CDR3 DNA is TGTGCCAGCAGTGAATTTAACGGGGGGCCCGAGACCCAGTACTTC. Its translation is CASSEFNGGPETQYF. The genes are TRBV25-1 and TRBJ2-5, with D perhaps TRBD2 (7 bases). The CDR3 is 15 amino acids. Trimming took off 1 base at V and 5 bases at J, with 14 bases between the two ends. Looked up from germline, CDR1 is MGHDK and CDR2 is SYGVNS.

As regards this clonotype: One end of the junction is discordant with germline, which a read error may explain. This sequence joins TRBV6-6 and TRBJ2-1, with 13 bases identical to TRBD2. This CDR3 comprises 18 residues. Per germline, CDR1 MNHNY and CDR2 SVGAGI (reference sequence). The CDR3 DNA follows: TGTGCCAGCAGTTACCGACTAGCGGGGGGCGGGGGTTGGATTGAGCGGTTCTTC. Translation: CASSYRLAGGGGWIERFF.

This clonotype was counted between two and nine times. This chain links TRBV12-3 or TRBV12-4 with TRBJ2-5; TRBD1 matches 8 bases. This CDR3 contains 13 residues. V lost 6 bases to trimming and J lost 5 bases; unmatched junction nucleotides: 5. The CDR3 DNA reads as TGTGCCAGCAGGCGGACAGGGTGGGAGACCCAGTACTTC. It translates to CASRRTGWETQYF.

This clonotype was seen more than once but under ten times. The V and J genes are TRBV12-5 and TRBJ2-7; D is perhaps TRBD2 (5 bases). Trimming cost V 6 bases and J 5 bases, with 23 bases left between them. This CDR3 comprises 16 residues. CDR1 LGHNT and CDR2 FRNRAP come from the germline V gene. The chain's CDR3 is CASGPGGPRRLNEQYF. The DNA of the CDR3 is TGTGCTAGTGGCCCCGGCGGGCCCCGAAGGCTCAACGAGCAGTACTTC.

This clonotype came up a few times. This chain links TRBV5-6 with TRBJ2-5; 7 bases match TRBD1. The CDR3 runs to 15 residues. V was clipped by 2 bases and J by 0 bases; unmatched bases: 4. The germline gives CDR1 SGHDT, CDR2 YYEEEE. CDR3 bases: TGTGCCAGCAGCTTCTGGACAGGACACCAAGAGACCCAGTACTTC. Amino acids: CASSFWTGHQETQYF.

The V call is TRBV7-3, the J call TRBJ2-7; the D is unclear. The CDR3 length is 14 residues. CDR1 and CDR2 from the germline V gene are SGHTA and FQGTGA. Trimming took 5 bases from V and 5 from J, leaving 16 bases between them. The CDR3 loop reads CASSPQAGLHEQYF. The DNA of the CDR3 is TGTGCCAGCAGCCCCCAGGCCGGGTTGCACGAGCAGTACTTC.

This CDR3 is CASRLQGPYNEQFF. The DNA of the CDR3 is TGCGCCAGCAGACTACAGGGGCCGTACAATGAGCAGTTCTTC. This chain uses TRBV5-1 with TRBJ2-1; TRBD1 aligns across 7 bases. J gave up 4 bases and V 5 bases, and 6 bases lay outside the gene matches. The CDR3 has 14 amino acids. CDR1 is SGHRS and CDR2 is YFSETQ in the germline V gene.

This clonotype was picked up many times. V usage is TRBV12-3 or TRBV12-4 and J usage is TRBJ2-1, with 12 bases that match TRBD2. CDR3 size: 16 residues. Trimming removed 6 bases from V and 2 bases from J; junction bases left unmatched: 5. This CDR3 is CASSLLAGGPYNEQFF. In nucleotides, the CDR3 is TGTGCCAGCAGCTTACTAGCGGGGGGACCCTACAATGAGCAGTTCTTC.

The rearrangement joins TRBV14 to TRBJ1-6; no clear D. There are 17 residues in the CDR3. Germline CDR1 is SGHDN and CDR2 is FVKESK. Trimming shortened V by 4 bases and J by 0 bases, and 13 bases separated the two germline ends. The CDR3 sequence: CASSLGRKSSYNSPLHF. The CDR3 bases are TGTGCCAGCAGCCTCGGACGAAAGAGCTCCTATAATTCACCCCTCCACTTT.

Only a few counts were recorded for this clonotype. The chain is built from TRBV7-9 and TRBJ2-1, with 9 bases matching TRBD1. Trimming at V came to 9 bases and at J to 3 bases, leaving 6 bases not matched to a gene. This CDR3 spans 14 amino acids. Germline V lookup: CDR1 SEHNR, CDR2 FQNEAQ (reference sequence). The DNA for the CDR3 is TGTGCCAGTAATCCGGGACAGGGCTACAATGAGCAGTTCTTC. Protein: CASNPGQGYNEQFF.

The J gene is TRBJ1-5, the V gene TRBV27, with D perhaps TRBD1 (5 bases). This CDR3 is 14 amino acids long. Trimming cost V 0 bases and J 9 bases, with 12 bases left between them. CDR1 and CDR2 (germline): MNHEY, SMNVEV (reference sequence). DNA of the CDR3: TGTGCCAGCAGTTTATCGACGGAGGGGAGGCCCCAGCATTTT. As protein: CASSLSTEGRPQHF.

With regard to this clonotype: Without the conserved terminal phenylalanine or tryptophan, this CDR3 likely stems from a read error. In DNA form, the CDR3 reads TGCGCCAGCAGCCACCGAGATCAGGGGGACTATGGCTACACCTTA. Translated, it gives CASSHRDQGDYGYTL. The V call is TRBV4-3, the J call TRBJ1-2, with 7 bases that match TRBD1. The length of the CDR3 is 15 residues. The germline CDR1 and CDR2 sequences are LGHNA and YSLEER. With 3 bases clipped from V and 3 bases from J, the junction kept 7 bases outside the gene matches.

This clonotype showed up just a few times. The V gene is TRBV5-1, the J gene TRBJ2-2, with unresolved D. The CDR3 consists of 15 residues. CDR1 SGHRS and CDR2 YFSETQ come from the germline V gene. Trimming pared 1 base from V and 7 bases from J, leaving 14 bases between. The CDR3 is CASSLSGLSRGELFF. The DNA of the CDR3 is TGCGCCAGCAGCTTGTCAGGTCTATCGCGCGGGGAGCTGTTTTTT.

This clonotype was seen a few times. This chain uses TRBV30 with TRBJ2-2, with D maybe TRBD1 (6 bases). Germline V gives CDR1 GTSNPN, CDR2 SVGIG (reference sequence). This CDR3 spans 13 amino acids. Trimming took off 5 bases at V and 6 bases at J, with 13 bases between the two ends. CDR3 DNA: TGTGCCTGGGACCAGGGGTCGGCCGGGGAGCTGTTTTTT. Its translation: CAWDQGSAGELFF. The full variable domain, rest sourced from reference TRBV30 and TRBJ2-2, is SQTIHQWPATLVQPVGSPLSLECTVEGTSNPNLYWYRQAAGRGLQLLFYSVGIGQISSEVPQNLSASRPQDRQFILSSKKLLLSDSGFYLCAWDQGSAGELFFGEGSRLTVL.